The 6 T cell receptor beta chains given below trace back to one sample, sequenced in a study of T cells in Graves' hyperthyroidism and ophthalmopathy. Amplified TCR beta CDR3 regions came from RNA transcripts. An initial round of RT-PCR targeting the TCR CDR3 relied on the HTBI primer set. TCRdb passed the multiplex PCR reads through MiXCR, listing each CDR3 protein once. This table has about 560,000 distinct CDR3 sequences, roughly 17% appearing once. Sequenced sample: blood. The receptors were gathered from a woman aged 18-29 years with Graves' hyperthyroidism.

This clonotype was counted between two and nine times. The CDR3, as DNA: TGTGCCACCAGCAGAGATCGGGGGAACTATGGCTACACCTTC. It yields the protein CATSRDRGNYGYTF. The chain recombines TRBV15 with TRBJ1-2, with a possible D match to TRBD1 (5 bases). This CDR3 is 14 amino acids long. Germline V gives CDR1 LNHNV, CDR2 YYDKDF (reference sequence). The ends were cut back, 0 bases at V and 2 bases at J, with 7 bases in the middle.

In this sample, this clonotype turned up many times. The rearrangement uses TRBV5-1 and TRBJ1-5; D unclear. Trimming left V 0 bases short and J 0 bases short, with 7 bases between. Germline CDR1 reads SGHRS; CDR2 reads YFSETQ. This CDR3 is 15 amino acids long. The CDR3 loop reads CASSLDRSSNQPQHF. CDR3 coding DNA: TGCGCCAGCAGCTTGGATCGCAGTAGCAATCAGCCCCAGCATTTT.

V gene TRBV20-1 combines with J gene TRBJ1-6; the D gene is possibly TRBD1 (6 bases). The germline gives CDR1 DFQATT, CDR2 SNEGSKA (reference sequence). The germline V and J ends were trimmed by 2 bases and 1 base, with 9 bases remaining between them. The CDR3 sequence is 15 residues long. CDR3 nucleotides: TGCAGTGCTAGACAAGGGGGTTCCTATAATTCACCCCTCCACTTT. It specifies CSARQGGSYNSPLHF.

Note on this clonotype: No DNA is shown, since the ends of the CDR3 on it are uncertain; the CDR3 is the one TCRdb lists. V usage is TRBV11-3 and J usage is TRBJ2-2; the table's D call of TRBD1 was not tested on the DNA. Germline V gene lookup returns CDR1 SGHNT and CDR2 YENEEA. The CDR3 sequence runs 16 residues, both termini included. This chain's CDR3 is CASSFAPGTAPGELCF.

This clonotype came up a few times. This CDR3 is CASSPKTGFGYTF. The DNA of the CDR3 is TGTGCCAGCAGCCCTAAAACAGGGTTTGGCTACACCTTC. The gene calls are TRBV7-8 and TRBJ1-2; D perhaps matches TRBD1 (6 bases). Trimming left V 5 bases short and J 7 bases short, with 14 bases between. The CDR3 has 13 amino acids. The germline V gene has CDR1 SGHVS and CDR2 FQNEAQ.

This clonotype was detected many times. The chain employs TRBV7-2 and TRBJ1-3; tentative D call: TRBD1 (5 bases). The CDR3 extends over 14 amino acids. V lost 6 bases, J lost 0 bases, and 9 bases lay in between. The germline V gene encodes CDR1 SGHTA and CDR2 FQGNSA. CDR3 in DNA: TGTGCCAGCAGACCGGACAACTCTGGAAACACCATATATTTT. It is translated as CASRPDNSGNTIYF.